This TCR beta chain was documented in a study of cytomegalovirus exposure and HLA in healthy donors. Study in general: The same platform used for the 600 to 750 first-cohort repertoires was also used for the 120 or so validation repertoires, as a later analysis reported.

Sequencing was performed with immunoSEQ multiplex PCR; in TCRdb, only in-frame clones are kept and a portion is missing. This sample has some 130,000 clones, with roughly 90% found just once. Regarding the study as a whole: The TCR clusters that emerged in the first cohort tended, a later analysis found, to co-occur in the 110 or so validation repertoires.

V lost 5 bases, J lost 4 bases, and 5 bases lay in between. CDR1 is SEHNR, CDR2 FQNEAQ, per germline (reference sequence). CDR3 size: 11 residues. This clone appeared once. No antigen is known for it. The sequenced sample was PBMCs. The chain recombines TRBV7-9 with TRBJ2-5; D remains unclear. This TCR was recovered from a man under 40 in good health and CMV-seronegative. The CDR3 nucleotides read TGTGCCAGCAGCCCCCTAGAGACCCAGTACTTC. Protein sequence: CASSPLETQYF.